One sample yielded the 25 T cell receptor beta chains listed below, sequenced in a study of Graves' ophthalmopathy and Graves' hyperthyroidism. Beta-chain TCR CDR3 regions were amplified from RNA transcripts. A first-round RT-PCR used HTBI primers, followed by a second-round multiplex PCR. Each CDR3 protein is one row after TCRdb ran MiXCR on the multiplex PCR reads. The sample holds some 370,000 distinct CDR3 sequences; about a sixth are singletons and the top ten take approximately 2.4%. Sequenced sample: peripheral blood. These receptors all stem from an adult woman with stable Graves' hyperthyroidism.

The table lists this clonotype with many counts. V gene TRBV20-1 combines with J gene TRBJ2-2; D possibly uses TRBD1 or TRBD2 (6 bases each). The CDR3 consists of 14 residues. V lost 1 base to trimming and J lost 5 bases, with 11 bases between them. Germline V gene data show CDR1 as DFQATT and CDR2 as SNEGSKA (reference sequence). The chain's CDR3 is CSARVGGRTGELFF. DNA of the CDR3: TGCAGTGCTAGAGTAGGGGGGAGGACCGGGGAGCTGTTTTTT.

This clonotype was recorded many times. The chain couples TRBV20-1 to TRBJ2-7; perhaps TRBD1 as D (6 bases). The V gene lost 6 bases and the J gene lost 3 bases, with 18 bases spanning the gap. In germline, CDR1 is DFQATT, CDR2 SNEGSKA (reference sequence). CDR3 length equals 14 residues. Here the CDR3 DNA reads TGCAGTGCAAATCACAGGGACCGACTCTACGAGCAGTACTTC. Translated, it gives CSANHRDRLYEQYF.

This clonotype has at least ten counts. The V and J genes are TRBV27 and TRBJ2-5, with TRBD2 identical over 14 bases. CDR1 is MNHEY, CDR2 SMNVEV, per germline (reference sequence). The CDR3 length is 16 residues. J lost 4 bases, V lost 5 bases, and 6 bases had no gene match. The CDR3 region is CASSPRLAGGGETQYF. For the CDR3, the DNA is TGTGCCAGCAGTCCTCGACTAGCGGGAGGGGGAGAGACCCAGTACTTC.

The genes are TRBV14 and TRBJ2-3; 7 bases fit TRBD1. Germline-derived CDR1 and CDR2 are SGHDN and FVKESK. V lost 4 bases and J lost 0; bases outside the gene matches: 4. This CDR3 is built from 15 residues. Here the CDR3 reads CASSRDRASTDTQYF. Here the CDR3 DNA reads TGTGCCAGCAGCCGAGACAGGGCTAGCACAGATACGCAGTATTTT. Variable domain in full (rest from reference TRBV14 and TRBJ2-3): EAGVTQFPSHSVIEKGQTVTLRCDPISGHDNLYWYRRVMGKEIKFLLHFVKESKQDESGMPNNRFLAERTGGTYSTLKVQPAELEDSGVYFCASSRDRASTDTQYFGPGTRLTVL.

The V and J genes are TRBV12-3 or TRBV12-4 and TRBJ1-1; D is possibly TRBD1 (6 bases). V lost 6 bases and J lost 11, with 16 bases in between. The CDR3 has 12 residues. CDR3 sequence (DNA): TGTGCCAGCAGCCCTACAGGGAAATGGGCTTTCTTT. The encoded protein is CASSPTGKWAFF.

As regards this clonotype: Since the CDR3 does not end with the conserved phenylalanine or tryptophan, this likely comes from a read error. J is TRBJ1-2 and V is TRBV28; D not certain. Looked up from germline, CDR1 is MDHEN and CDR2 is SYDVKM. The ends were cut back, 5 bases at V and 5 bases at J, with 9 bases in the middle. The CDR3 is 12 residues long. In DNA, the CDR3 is TGTGCCAGCAGTCCCTCATTATATGGCTACACCTAC. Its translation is CASSPSLYGYTY.

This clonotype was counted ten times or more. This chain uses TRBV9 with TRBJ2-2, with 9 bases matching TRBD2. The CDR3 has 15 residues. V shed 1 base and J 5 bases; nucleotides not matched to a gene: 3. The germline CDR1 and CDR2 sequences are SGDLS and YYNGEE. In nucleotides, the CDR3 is TGTGCCAGCAGCGTACAGCGGGAGGCGACCGGGGAGCTGTTTTTT. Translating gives CASSVQREATGELFF.

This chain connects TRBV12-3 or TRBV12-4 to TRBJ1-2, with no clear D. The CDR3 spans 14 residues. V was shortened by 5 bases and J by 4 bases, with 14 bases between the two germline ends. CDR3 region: CASSKGQLGYGYTF. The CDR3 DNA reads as TGTGCCAGCAGTAAAGGCCAACTGGGCTATGGCTACACCTTC.

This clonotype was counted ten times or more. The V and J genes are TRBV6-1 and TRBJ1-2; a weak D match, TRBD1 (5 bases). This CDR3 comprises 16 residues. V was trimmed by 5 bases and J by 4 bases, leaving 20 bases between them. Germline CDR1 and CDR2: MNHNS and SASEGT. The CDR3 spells CASSRRTPANTYGYTF. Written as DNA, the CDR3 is TGTGCCAGCAGTCGACGGACACCGGCTAATACCTATGGCTACACCTTC.

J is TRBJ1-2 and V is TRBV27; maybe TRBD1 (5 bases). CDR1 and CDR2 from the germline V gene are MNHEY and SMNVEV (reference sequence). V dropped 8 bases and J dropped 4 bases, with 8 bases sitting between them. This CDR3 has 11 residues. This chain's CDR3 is CASAGGYGYTF. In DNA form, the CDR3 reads TGTGCCAGCGCCGGGGGCTATGGCTACACCTTC.

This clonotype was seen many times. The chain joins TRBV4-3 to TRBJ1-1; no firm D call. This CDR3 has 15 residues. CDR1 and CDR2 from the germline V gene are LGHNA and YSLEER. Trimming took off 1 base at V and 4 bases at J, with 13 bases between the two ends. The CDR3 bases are TGCGCCAGCAGCCAAGGCTACGGGTCGGGCACTGAAGCTTTCTTT. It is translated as CASSQGYGSGTEAFF.

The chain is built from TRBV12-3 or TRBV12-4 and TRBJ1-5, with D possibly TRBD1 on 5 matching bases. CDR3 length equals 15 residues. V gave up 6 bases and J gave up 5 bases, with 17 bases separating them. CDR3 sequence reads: CASSPFLGVDQPQHF. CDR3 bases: TGTGCCAGCAGCCCCTTTTTAGGGGTAGATCAGCCCCAGCATTTT.

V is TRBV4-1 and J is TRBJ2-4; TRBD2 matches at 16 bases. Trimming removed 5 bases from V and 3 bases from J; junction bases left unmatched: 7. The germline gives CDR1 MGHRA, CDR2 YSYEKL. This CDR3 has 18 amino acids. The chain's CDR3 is CASSSGLAGGRVKNIQYF. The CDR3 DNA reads TGCGCCAGCAGCTCGGGACTAGCGGGAGGGAGGGTCAAAAACATTCAGTACTTC.

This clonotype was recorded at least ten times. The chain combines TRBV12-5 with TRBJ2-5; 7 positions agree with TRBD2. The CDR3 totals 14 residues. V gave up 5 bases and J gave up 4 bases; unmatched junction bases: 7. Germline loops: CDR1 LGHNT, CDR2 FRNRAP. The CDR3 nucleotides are TGTGCTAGTGGTGGACTAGTGGGAGGAGAGACCCAGTACTTC. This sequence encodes CASGGLVGGETQYF.

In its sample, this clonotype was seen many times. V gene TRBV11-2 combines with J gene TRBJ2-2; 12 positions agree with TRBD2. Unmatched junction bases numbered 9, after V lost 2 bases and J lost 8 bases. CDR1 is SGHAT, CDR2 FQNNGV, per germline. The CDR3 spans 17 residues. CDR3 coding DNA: TGTGCCAGCAGCTTATTGGGGTCACTAGCGGGAGGTGGGGAGCTGTTTTTT. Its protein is CASSLLGSLAGGGELFF.

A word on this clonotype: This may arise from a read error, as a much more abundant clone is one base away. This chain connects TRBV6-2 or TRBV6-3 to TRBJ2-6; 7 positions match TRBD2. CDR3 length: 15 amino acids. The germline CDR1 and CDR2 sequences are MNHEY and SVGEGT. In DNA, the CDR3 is TGTGCCAGCATCAAGGGAGGGGCTGGGGCCAACGTCCAGACTTTC. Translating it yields CASIKGGAGANVQTF.

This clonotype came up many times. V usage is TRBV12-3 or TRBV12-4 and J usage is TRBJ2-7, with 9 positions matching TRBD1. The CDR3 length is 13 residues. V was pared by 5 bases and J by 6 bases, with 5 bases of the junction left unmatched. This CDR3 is CASSPGTGLEQYF. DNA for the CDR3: TGTGCCAGCAGTCCCGGGACAGGGCTCGAGCAGTACTTC.

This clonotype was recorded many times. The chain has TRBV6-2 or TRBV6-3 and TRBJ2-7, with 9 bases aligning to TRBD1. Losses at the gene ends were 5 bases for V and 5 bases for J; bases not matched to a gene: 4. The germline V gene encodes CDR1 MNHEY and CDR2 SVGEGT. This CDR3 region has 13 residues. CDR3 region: CASSQQGANEQYF. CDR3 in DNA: TGTGCCAGCAGTCAACAGGGGGCTAACGAGCAGTACTTC.

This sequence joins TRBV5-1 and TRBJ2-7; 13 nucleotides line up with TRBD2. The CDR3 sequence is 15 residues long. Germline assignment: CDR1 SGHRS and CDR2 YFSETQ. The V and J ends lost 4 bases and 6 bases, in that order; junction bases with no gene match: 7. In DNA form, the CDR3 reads TGCGCCAGCAGCCCCTGGACTAGCGGGGGTGTCGAGCAGTACTTC. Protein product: CASSPWTSGGVEQYF.

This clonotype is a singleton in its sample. This CDR3 reads CASSAGGSSSYEQWV. The CDR3 coding sequence is TGTGCCAGCAGTGCCGGCGGTTCAAGCTCCTACGAGCAGTGGGTG. J is TRBJ2-7 and V is TRBV28; D not resolved. Germline V gene lookup returns CDR1 MDHEN and CDR2 SYDVKM. The CDR3 is made up of 15 amino acids.

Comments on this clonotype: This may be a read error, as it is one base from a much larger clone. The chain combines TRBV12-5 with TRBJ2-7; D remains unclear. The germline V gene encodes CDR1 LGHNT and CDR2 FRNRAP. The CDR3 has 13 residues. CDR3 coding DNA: TGTGCTAGCAGAAACAGACCGATATACGAGGAGTACTTC. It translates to CASRNRPIYEEYF.

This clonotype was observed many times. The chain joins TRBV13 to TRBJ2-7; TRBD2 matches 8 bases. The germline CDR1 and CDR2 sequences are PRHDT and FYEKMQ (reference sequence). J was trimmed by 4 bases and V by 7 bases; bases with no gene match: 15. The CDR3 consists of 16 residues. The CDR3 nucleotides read TGTGCCAGCACCCCCCGGGGGGGACAACCCAATTACGAGCAGTACTTC. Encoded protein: CASTPRGGQPNYEQYF.

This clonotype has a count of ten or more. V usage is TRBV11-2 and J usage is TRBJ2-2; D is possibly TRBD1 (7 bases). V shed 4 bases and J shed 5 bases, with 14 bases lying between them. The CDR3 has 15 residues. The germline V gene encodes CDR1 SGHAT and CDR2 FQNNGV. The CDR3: CASSSPGGMTGELFF. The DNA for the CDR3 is TGTGCCAGCAGCTCCCCAGGGGGGATGACCGGGGAGCTGTTTTTT.

The CDR3 sequence is CASNNGGAYYEQYF. The CDR3 coding sequence is TGTGCCAGCAATAATGGAGGGGCGTACTACGAGCAGTACTTC. The chain employs TRBV6-2 or TRBV6-3 and TRBJ2-7; a weak D match, TRBD2 (6 bases). The length of the CDR3 is 14 residues. Germline CDR1 reads MNHEY; CDR2 reads SVGEGT. The ends were cut back, 7 bases at V and 3 bases at J, with 16 bases in the middle.

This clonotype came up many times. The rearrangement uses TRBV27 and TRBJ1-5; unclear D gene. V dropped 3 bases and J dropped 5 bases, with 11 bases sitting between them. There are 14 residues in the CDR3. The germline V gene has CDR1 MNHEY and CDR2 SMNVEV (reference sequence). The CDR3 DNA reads TGTGCCAGCAGTTTTGTGGGGTCCGATCAGCCCCAGCATTTT. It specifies CASSFVGSDQPQHF.